This T cell receptor (beta chain) was captured in a study of blood T cell repertoires in COVID-19. Turning to the study itself: Researchers got acute and convalescent COVID-19 samples from the United States, Italy and Spain. PBMCs, B-cell-depleted T cells, or T cells provided the cDNA or gDNA that made up the material.

CDR3 length: 15 amino acids. Trimming removed 6 bases from V and 2 bases from J; junction bases left unmatched: 2. Germline values: CDR1 ENHRY, CDR2 SYGVKD. The authors' processing: Cell counts per sample came from amplifying reference gene primers. Method: immunoSEQ multiplex PCR; TCRdb's copy keeps in-frame clones and lacks some. D and trimming were read from the DNA, whereas the V and J calls and clone size are those reported in that table. The table shows around 98,000 clones, with roughly 85% occurring only once. The chain combines TRBV10-3 with TRBJ2-3; 13 bases agree with TRBD2. The source material was peripheral blood. The source is a man between 65 and 80 years old with acute or convalescent COVID-19. The CDR3 coding sequence is TGTGCCATCAGGGGGACTAGCGGGGACACAGATACGCAGTATTTT. Translated: CAIRGTSGDTDTQYF.